This T cell receptor beta chain appears in the sequencing data of a study of cytomegalovirus exposure and HLA in healthy donors. Primers: 60 Vbeta forward and 13 Jbeta reverse. The protocol was immunoSEQ multiplex PCR, while the TCRdb copy is restricted to in-frame clones and leaves out a portion. The table lists around 85,000 clones, roughly 72% of them singletons. Germline CDR1 is MDHEN and CDR2 is SYDVKM. Trimming took 6 bases from V and 9 from J, leaving 11 bases between them. The CDR3 loop spans 12 amino acids. Findings and caveats of the study: TCR beta V- and J-gene trimming, according to a later analysis, was linked to a missense DCLRE1C variant.

For this clone: Its target is not known.

The TCR was taken from a man aged 25 to 40 in good health and CMV-seropositive. Sequencing was performed on PBMCs. The rearrangement links TRBV28 to TRBJ1-4; perhaps TRBD1 as D (5 bases). CDR3 DNA sequence: TGTGCCAGCAGACAGGACGGTAAAAAACTGTTTTTT. Translating gives CASRQDGKKLFF.